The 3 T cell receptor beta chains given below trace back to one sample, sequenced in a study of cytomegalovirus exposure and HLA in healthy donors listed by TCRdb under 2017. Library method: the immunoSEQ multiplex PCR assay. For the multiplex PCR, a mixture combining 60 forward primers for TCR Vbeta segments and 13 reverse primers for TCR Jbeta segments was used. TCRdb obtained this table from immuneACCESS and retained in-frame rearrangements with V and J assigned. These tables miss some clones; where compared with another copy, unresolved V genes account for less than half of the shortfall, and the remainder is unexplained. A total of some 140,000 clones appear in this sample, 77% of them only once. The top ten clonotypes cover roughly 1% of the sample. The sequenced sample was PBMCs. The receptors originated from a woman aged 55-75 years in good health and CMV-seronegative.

For the CDR3, the DNA is TGTGCCAGCAGTCCACCGACAGGGACTGAAGCTTTCTTT. Its translation: CASSPPTGTEAFF. V and J are TRBV6-5 and TRBJ1-1; 7 nucleotides align to TRBD1. The CDR3 is made up of 13 amino acids. V was pared by 5 bases and J by 5 bases, with 5 bases of the junction left unmatched. CDR1 and CDR2 from the germline V gene are MNHEY and SVGAGI.

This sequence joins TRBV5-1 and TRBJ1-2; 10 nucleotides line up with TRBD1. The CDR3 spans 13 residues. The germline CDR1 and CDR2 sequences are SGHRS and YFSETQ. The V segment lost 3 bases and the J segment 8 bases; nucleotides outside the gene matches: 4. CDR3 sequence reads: CASSWTGGRGYTF. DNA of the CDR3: TGCGCCAGCAGCTGGACAGGGGGGCGCGGCTACACCTTC.

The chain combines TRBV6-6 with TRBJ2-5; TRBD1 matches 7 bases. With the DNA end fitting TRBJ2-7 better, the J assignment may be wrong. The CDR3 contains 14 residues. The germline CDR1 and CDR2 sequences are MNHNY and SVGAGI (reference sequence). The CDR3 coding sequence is TGTGCCAGCAGCCTACAGGGGACCTTCTACGAGCAGTACTTC. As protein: CASSLQGTFYEQYF.